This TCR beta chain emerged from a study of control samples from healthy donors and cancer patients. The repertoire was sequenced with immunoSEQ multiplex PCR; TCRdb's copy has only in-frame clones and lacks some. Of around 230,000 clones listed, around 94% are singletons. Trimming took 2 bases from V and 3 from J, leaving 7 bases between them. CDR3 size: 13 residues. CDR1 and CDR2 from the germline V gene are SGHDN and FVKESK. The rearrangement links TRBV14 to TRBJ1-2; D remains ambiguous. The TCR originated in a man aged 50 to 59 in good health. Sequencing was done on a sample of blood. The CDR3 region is CASSQRRDYGYTF. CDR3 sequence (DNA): TGTGCCAGCAGCCAACGTAGGGACTATGGCTACACCTTC.